Below, 11 T cell receptor beta chains from the same sample are listed, as sequenced in a study of glioma-infiltrating T cells after dendritic cell vaccination. Clones were read by immunoSEQ multiplex PCR, and TCRdb kept only the in-frame ones, dropping some. The profile shows 93,000 or so clones, around 81% of them singletons. The sample was blood, taken before dendritic cell vaccination. These receptors all come from a human donor with glioblastoma.

The chain joins TRBV18 to TRBJ1-1; 7 bases line up with TRBD1. J gave up 11 bases and V 2 bases, and 2 bases lay outside the gene matches. CDR3 length equals 11 residues. Germline V CDR1 and CDR2: KGHSH, LQKENI. The DNA for the CDR3 is TGTGCCAGCTCACCAGAACAGGGGGCTTTCTTT. It translates to CASSPEQGAFF.

The V gene is TRBV14, the J gene TRBJ2-2; 7 bases are shared with TRBD1. The germline V gene encodes CDR1 SGHDN and CDR2 FVKESK. The CDR3 is 15 residues long. Trimming removed 2 bases from V and 9 bases from J; junction bases left unmatched: 9. DNA for the CDR3: TGTGCCAGCAGCCAAAGACAGGGCCCTCGAAGGGAGCTGTTTTTT. As protein: CASSQRQGPRRELFF.

The rearrangement links TRBV10-3 to TRBJ1-6; TRBD1 matches 7 bases. Unmatched junction bases numbered 8, after V lost 2 bases and J lost 10 bases. CDR3 length equals 15 residues. Germline CDR1 is ENHRY and CDR2 is SYGVKD. DNA for the CDR3: TGTGCCATCAGTGAGCTAAGGGGGCTAAACTCACCCCTCCACTTT. Translation: CAISELRGLNSPLHF.

Comment on this clone: With only one base between it and a far larger clone, this is likely a read error. This sample includes further DNA sequences coding for the same CDR3. This sequence joins TRBV7-7 and TRBJ1-4; no reliable D call. The CDR3 runs to 13 residues. Germline values: CDR1 SSHAT, CDR2 FNYEAQ (reference sequence). The CDR3 loop is CASSPRPGEKLFF. In DNA form, the CDR3 reads TGTGCTAGCAGCCCGAGACCGGGTGAAAAACTGTTTTTT.

This clone occurred a few times. The chain links TRBV7-9 to TRBJ2-7; 8 bases fit TRBD2. Germline CDR1 is SEHNR and CDR2 is FQNEAQ (reference sequence). The CDR3 has 14 amino acids. The trim removed 1 base at V and 9 bases at J, leaving 8 bases unmatched. DNA for the CDR3: TGTGCCAGCAGCTTAGTGTCGGGGGGGCCTAGGCAGTACTTC. Its translation: CASSLVSGGPRQYF.

The chain uses TRBV30 and TRBJ1-2; 9 nucleotides align to TRBD1. V lost 4 bases and J lost 8; bases outside the gene matches: 8. CDR1 is GTSNPN, CDR2 SVGIG, per germline (reference sequence). This CDR3 has 13 amino acids. Here the CDR3 DNA reads TGTGCCTGGACGATGGGACAGGGTCGGGGCTACACCTTC. Its translation is CAWTMGQGRGYTF.

The genes are TRBV6-5 and TRBJ2-7; weak D call: TRBD1 (5 bases). Trimming pared 5 bases from V and 4 bases from J, leaving 15 bases between. Germline CDR1 is MNHEY and CDR2 is SVGAGI. The CDR3 sequence is 14 residues long. The CDR3 nucleotides are TGTGCCAGCAGTGCCTCTCACAGGCTATACGAGCAGTACTTC. Its translation: CASSASHRLYEQYF.

The rearrangement uses TRBV5-1 and TRBJ1-2; possibly TRBD1 for D (5 bases). The CDR3 spans 16 residues. The germline V and J ends were trimmed by 0 bases and 3 bases, with 15 bases remaining between them. Germline CDR1 and CDR2: SGHRS and YFSETQ. The DNA for the CDR3 is TGCGCCAGCAGCTTGGGCGGCGCAGGGTATGACTATGGCTACACCTTC. Translation: CASSLGGAGYDYGYTF.

This clone has only a few counts. The chain has TRBV11-1 and TRBJ2-3; 9 positions agree with TRBD2. The CDR3 extends over 16 amino acids. Per germline, CDR1 SGHAT and CDR2 FQDESV (reference sequence). V dropped 2 bases and J dropped 4; count of bases not matched to a gene: 7. The CDR3 coding sequence is TGTGCCAGCAGCTTAAATCCGGGACTAGCTGCAGATACGCAGTATTTT. Protein: CASSLNPGLAADTQYF. The full variable domain, with the rest looked up from reference TRBV11-1 and TRBJ2-3, is EAEVAQSPRYKITEKSQAVAFWCDPISGHATLYWYRQILGQGPELLVQFQDESVVDDSQLPKDRFSAERLKGVDSTLKIQPAELGDSAMYLCASSLNPGLAADTQYFGPGTRLTVL.

The chain joins TRBV21-1 to TRBJ1-4; TRBD1, the D gene given by the table, was not confirmed from the DNA. TRBV21-1 is assigned pseudogene status. The CDR3 covers 19 residues. The CDR3 DNA follows: TGTGCCAGCAGCCAAGAGGACAGGGCTTATCTTGCAACTAATGAAAAACTGTTTTTT. It codes for CASSQEDRAYLATNEKLFF.

The rearrangement uses TRBV19 and TRBJ2-2; 8 nucleotides line up with TRBD2. The J segment lost 2 bases and the V segment lost 3 bases, leaving 5 bases of the junction unmatched. In germline, CDR1 is LNHDA, CDR2 SQIVND (reference sequence). CDR3 length: 16 amino acids. For the CDR3, the DNA is TGTGCCAGTAGTATTTCACTAGCGGTAAACACCGGGGAGCTGTTTTTT. Amino acid sequence: CASSISLAVNTGELFF. The entire variable domain, with the rest obtained from reference TRBV19 and TRBJ2-2, is as follows: DGGITQSPKYLFRKEGQNVTLSCEQNLNHDAMYWYRQDPGQGLRLIYYSQIVNDFQKGDIAEGYSVSREKKESFPLTVTSAQKNPTAFYLCASSISLAVNTGELFFGEGSRLTVL.